This T cell receptor (beta chain) comes out of a study of T cells of healthy individuals. The CDR3 is made up of 14 amino acids. Trimming removed 5 bases at V and 2 bases at J, with 12 bases between. Germline CDR1 SGHRS, CDR2 YFSETQ. This clonotype was counted at least ten times. TCRdb redid the calling of the 5' RACE reads with MiXCR, one entry per CDR3 protein. The sample lists about 96,000 distinct CDR3 sequences, approximately 15% occurring once. The rearrangement joins TRBV5-1 to TRBJ2-3; a possible D gene is TRBD1 (6 bases). This receptor was identified in a human donor in good health. The CDR3 reads CASRTTGFTDTQYF. CDR3 DNA sequence: TGCGCCAGCAGGACGACAGGTTTCACAGATACGCAGTATTTT.